This T cell receptor (beta chain) came from a study of cytomegalovirus exposure and HLA in healthy donors. A multiplex PCR was run with 60 Vbeta primers and 13 Jbeta primers. Clones were sequenced by immunoSEQ multiplex PCR, and TCRdb holds only the in-frame ones, with some missing. The table has 200,000 to 250,000 clones, over 65% seen once. Findings and limits, study-wide: Reportedly, a later analysis found an Asian-associated ancestry cluster had fewer N-insertions than the approximately 670-donor mean. In vitro work confirmed that a few CMV-associated chains recognize CMV antigens. A prior analysis recorded that most TCR beta V segments were productive about 87% or about 30% of the time.

As for this clone: The antigen is not known.

The CDR3 sequence is 16 residues long. The ends lost 4 bases at V and 8 bases at J; junction bases unmatched: 18. Germline V gene data show CDR1 as GTSNPN and CDR2 as SVGIG (reference sequence). While unrecorded immune exposures were likely, the donors were nominally healthy when sampled. The sequence derives from a woman aged 55-75 years in good health and CMV-seropositive. The chain links TRBV30 to TRBJ2-3; 7 nucleotides align to TRBD1. Source material: PBMCs. The CDR3 bases are TGTGCCTGGATCCCGAATTCCGGGACAGTAGGGGGTACGCAGTATTTT. Translation: CAWIPNSGTVGGTQYF.